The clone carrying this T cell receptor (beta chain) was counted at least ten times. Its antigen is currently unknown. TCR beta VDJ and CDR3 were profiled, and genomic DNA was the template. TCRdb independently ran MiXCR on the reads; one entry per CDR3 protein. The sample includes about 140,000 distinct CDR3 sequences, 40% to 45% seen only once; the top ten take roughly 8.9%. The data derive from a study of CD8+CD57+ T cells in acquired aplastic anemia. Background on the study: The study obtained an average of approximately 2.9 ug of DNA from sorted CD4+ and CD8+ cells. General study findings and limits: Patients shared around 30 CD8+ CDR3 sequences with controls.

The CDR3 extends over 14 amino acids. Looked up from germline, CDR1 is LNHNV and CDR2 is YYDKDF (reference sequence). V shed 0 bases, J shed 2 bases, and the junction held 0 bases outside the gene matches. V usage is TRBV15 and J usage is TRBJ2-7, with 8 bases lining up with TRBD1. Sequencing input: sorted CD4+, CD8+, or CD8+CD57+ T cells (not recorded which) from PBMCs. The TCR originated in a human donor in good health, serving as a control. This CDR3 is CATSREQGAYEQYF. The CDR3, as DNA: TGTGCCACCAGCAGAGAACAGGGGGCCTACGAGCAGTACTTC.